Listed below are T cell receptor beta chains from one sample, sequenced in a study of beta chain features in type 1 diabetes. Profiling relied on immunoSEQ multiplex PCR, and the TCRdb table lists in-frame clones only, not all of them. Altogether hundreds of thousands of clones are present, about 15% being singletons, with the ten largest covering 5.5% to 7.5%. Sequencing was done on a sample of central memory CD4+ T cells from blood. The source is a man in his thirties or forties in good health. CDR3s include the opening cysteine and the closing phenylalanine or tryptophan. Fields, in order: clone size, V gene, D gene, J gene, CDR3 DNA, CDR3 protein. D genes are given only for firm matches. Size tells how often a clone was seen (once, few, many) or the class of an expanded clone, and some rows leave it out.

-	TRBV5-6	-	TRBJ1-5	TGTGCCAGCAGCTTGAGCTGGGATAGCAATCAGCCCCAGCATTTT	CASSLSWDSNQPQHF
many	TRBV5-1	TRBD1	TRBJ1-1	TGCGCCAGCAGCTTCGGGACAGGGGGTTCTGAAGCTTTCTTT	CASSFGTGGSEAFF
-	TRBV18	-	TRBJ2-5	TGTGCCAGCTCCCAGGGACCCCGAGAGACCCAGTACTTC	CASSQGPRETQYF
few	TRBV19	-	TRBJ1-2	TGTGCCAGTACCACTCTAGGGACCTCCAGCAGTAACTATGGCTACACCTTC	CASTTLGTSSSNYGYTF
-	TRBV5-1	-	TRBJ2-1	TGCGCCAGCAGCCCTGGACAGTTGATGGACAATGAGCAGTTCTTC	CASSPGQLMDNEQFF
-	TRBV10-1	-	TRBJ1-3	TGCGCCAGCAGACAGATGGGGATAGCTGGAAACACCATATATTTT	CASRQMGIAGNTIYF
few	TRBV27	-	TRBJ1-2	TGTGCCAGCAGTTTTCTTGCCGATAGTGGCTACACCTTC	CASSFLADSGYTF
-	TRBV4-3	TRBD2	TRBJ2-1	TGCGCCAGCAGCCAAGCCCTCGGGAGGGACAATGAGCAGTTCTTC	CASSQALGRDNEQFF
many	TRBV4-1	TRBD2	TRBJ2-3	TGCGCCAGCAGCCAAGGACCCCTGGCGGGGGGGGTGGCAGATACGCAGTATTTT	CASSQGPLAGGVADTQYF
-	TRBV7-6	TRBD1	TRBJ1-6	TGTGCCAGCAGCCCTCGACAGGGAAAAGGATCACCCCTCCACTTT	CASSPRQGKGSPLHF
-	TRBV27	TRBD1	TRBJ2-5	TGTGCCAGCAGTTGGGGACAGGGTCGGGAGACCCAGTACTTC	CASSWGQGRETQYF
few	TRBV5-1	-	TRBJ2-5	TGCGCCAGCAGCCTGGGTCGAAGCGTGGAGACCCAGTACTTC	CASSLGRSVETQYF
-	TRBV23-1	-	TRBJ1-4	TGCGCCAGCGGATTAGGACCGAGGGCTAATGAAAAACTGTTTTTT	CASGLGPRANEKLFF
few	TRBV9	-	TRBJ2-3	TGTGCCAGCAGGCCGGGACTTCTCAGGACCTCTAGCACAGATACGCAGTATTTT	CASRPGLLRTSSTDTQYF
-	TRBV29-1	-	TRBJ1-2	TGCAGCGTCACAGGCGGCTATGGCTACACCTTC	CSVTGGYGYTF
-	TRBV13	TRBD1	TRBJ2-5	TGTGCCAGCAGCTTAGGGGTAGGGACAGGCCAAGAAGAGACCCAGTACTTC	CASSLGVGTGQEETQYF
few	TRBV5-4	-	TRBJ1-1	TGCGCCAGCAGCCGTAACACTGAAGCTTTCTTT	CASSRNTEAFF
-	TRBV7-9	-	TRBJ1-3	TGTGCCAGCAGCCCACCAGGTTTCTCTGGAAACACCATATATTTT	CASSPPGFSGNTIYF
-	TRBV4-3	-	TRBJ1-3	TGCGCCAGCAGCTACGGACGCTCTGGAAACACCATATATTTT	CASSYGRSGNTIYF
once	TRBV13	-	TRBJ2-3	TGTGCCAGCAGCTTACTCGCCCGGTTAGGTGATACGCAGTATTTT	CASSLLARLGDTQYF
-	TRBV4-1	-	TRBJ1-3	TGCGCCAGCAGCCAAGTCGCAGGGGTAGGAAACACCATATATTTT	CASSQVAGVGNTIYF
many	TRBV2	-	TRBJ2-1	TGTGCCAGCAGTGAGACCTACGATGAGTTCTTC	CASSETYDEFF
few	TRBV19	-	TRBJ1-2	TGTGCCAGTATCGGTGGGCGCAGCGAGGGGTACTATGGCTACACCTTC	CASIGGRSEGYYGYTF
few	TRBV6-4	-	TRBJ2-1	TGTGCCAGCAGTGACCCCGGCCTCGCGGGGAATGAGCAGTTCTTC	CASSDPGLAGNEQFF
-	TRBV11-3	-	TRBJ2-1	TGTGCCAGCAGCTTAGCGGGGGCGAGATACAATGAGCAGTTCTTC	CASSLAGARYNEQFF
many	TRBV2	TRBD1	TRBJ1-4	TGTGCCACCACCCCCGGGACAGGGTATGAAAAACTGTTTTTT	CATTPGTGYEKLFF
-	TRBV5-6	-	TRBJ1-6	TGTGCCAGCAGCTCGGAGGGCCTAGAAAGCTCCTATAATTCACCCCTCCACTTT	CASSSEGLESSYNSPLHF
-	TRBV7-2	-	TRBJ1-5	TGTGCCAGCAGCTTTGACAGCGGCAATCAGCCCCAGCATTTT	CASSFDSGNQPQHF
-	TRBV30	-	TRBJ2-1	TGTGCCTGGGATTATAGCGGTAGCTCCTACAATGAGCAGTTCTTC	CAWDYSGSSYNEQFF
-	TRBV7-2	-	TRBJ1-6	TGTGCCAGCAGCTTAGCGGCGCCGACCAATTCACCCCTCCACTTT	CASSLAAPTNSPLHF
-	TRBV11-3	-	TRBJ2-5	TGTGCCAGCAGCTTCGAGCGGGTTCAAGAGACCCAGTACTTC	CASSFERVQETQYF
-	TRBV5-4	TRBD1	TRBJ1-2	TGTGCCAGCAGCGCCTCAGGGGGAACCTATGGCTACACCTTC	CASSASGGTYGYTF
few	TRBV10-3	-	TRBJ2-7	TGTGCCATCAGACAGGACTACGAGCAGTACTTC	CAIRQDYEQYF
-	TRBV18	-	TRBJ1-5	TGTGCCAGCTCACCAAGGGGTATAGGGACCTCCAATCAGCCCCAGCATTTT	CASSPRGIGTSNQPQHF
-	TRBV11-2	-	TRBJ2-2	TGTGCCAGCAGCTTAGTAGGACCAGATGCATTTGGCGGGGAGCTGTTTTTT	CASSLVGPDAFGGELFF
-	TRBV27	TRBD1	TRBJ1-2	TGTGCCAGTCGTAGGGGGCGAGCTAACTATGGCTACACCTTC	CASRRGRANYGYTF
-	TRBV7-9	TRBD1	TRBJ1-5	TGTGCCAGCAGCTTAGATGTGACAGGGCAGCCCCAGCATTTT	CASSLDVTGQPQHF
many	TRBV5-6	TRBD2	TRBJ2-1	TGTGCCAGCAGCTTGACTAGCGGGGTCAATGAGCAGTTCTTC	CASSLTSGVNEQFF
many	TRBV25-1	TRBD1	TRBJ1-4	TGTGCCAGCAGGGACAGGGGGCAGGAAAAACTGTTTTTT	CASRDRGQEKLFF
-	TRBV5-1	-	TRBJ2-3	TGCGCCAGCAGCTTGGAGGGAGAGAGTACGCAGTATTTT	CASSLEGESTQYF
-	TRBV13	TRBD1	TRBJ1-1	TGTGCCAGCAGCTTAGTTCGGACAGGGGGTTACACTGAAGCTTTCTTT	CASSLVRTGGYTEAFF
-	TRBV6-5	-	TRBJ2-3	TGTGCCAGGCGCCGGGTCGAGCCCAGCACAGATACGCAGTATTTT	CARRRVEPSTDTQYF
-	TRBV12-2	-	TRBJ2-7	TGTGCAAGTCGCTTAGCGGCGCCACGGAGCGGTATTACCTACGAGCAGTACTTC	CASRLAAPRSGITYEQYF
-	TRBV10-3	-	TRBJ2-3	TGTGCCATCAGTGAGGGGGGCGCCACAGATACGCAGTATTTT	CAISEGGATDTQYF
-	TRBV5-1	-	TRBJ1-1	TGTGCCAGCAGCTTGTCGGGGGTGAACACTGAAGCTTTCTTT	CASSLSGVNTEAFF
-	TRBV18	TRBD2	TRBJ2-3	TGTGCCAGCTCACCCTCCGCGGGGGGTTCAGATACGCAGTATTTT	CASSPSAGGSDTQYF
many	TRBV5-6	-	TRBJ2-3	TGTGCCAGCAGCACCGGACGGGCGGATACGCAGTATTTT	CASSTGRADTQYF
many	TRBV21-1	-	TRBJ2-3	TGTGCCAGCAGCAAACCGGAGTGGCGGGAGGGCTCAGATACGCAGTATTTT	CASSKPEWREGSDTQYF
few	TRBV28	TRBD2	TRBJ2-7	TGTGCCAGCAGCCCCAGGCGGGGGGAGCAGTACTTC	CASSPRRGEQYF
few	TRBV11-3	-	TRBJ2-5	TGTGCCAGCAGCGGGTTAGGGTTAAAGACCCAGTACTTC	CASSGLGLKTQYF
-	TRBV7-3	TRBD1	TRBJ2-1	TGTGCCAGCAAGGACCGGGACAGGGGAGACAATGAGCAGTTCTTC	CASKDRDRGDNEQFF